This T cell receptor beta chain was recorded in a study of identical twins. TCRdb redid the calling of the 5' RACE reads with MiXCR, one entry per CDR3 protein. The sample includes 400,000 to 500,000 distinct CDR3 sequences, less than 20% of them seen just once. Per the germline V gene, CDR1 is SEHNR and CDR2 is FQNEAQ (reference sequence). The CDR3 is 14 residues long. Trimming at V came to 6 bases and at J to 1 base, leaving 5 bases not matched to a gene. This sequence joins TRBV7-9 and TRBJ1-1; 7 bases fit TRBD1. The sequenced sample was naive T cells sorted from blood. The receptor was derived from a man aged 50-60 years in good health. CDR3 amino acids: CASSSGTENTEAFF. The CDR3, as DNA: TGTGCCAGCAGTTCCGGGACAGAGAACACTGAAGCTTTCTTT.